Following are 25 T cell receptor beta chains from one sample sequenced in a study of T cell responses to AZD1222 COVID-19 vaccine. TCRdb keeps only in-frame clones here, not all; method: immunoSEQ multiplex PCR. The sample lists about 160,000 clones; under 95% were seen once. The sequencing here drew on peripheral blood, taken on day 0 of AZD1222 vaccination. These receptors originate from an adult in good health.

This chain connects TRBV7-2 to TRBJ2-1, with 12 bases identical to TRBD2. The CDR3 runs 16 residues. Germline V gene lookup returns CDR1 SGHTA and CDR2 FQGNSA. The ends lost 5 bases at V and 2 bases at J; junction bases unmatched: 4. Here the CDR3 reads CASSRTSGTTYNEQFF. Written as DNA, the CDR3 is TGTGCCAGCAGCCGGACTAGCGGGACCACCTACAATGAGCAGTTCTTC.

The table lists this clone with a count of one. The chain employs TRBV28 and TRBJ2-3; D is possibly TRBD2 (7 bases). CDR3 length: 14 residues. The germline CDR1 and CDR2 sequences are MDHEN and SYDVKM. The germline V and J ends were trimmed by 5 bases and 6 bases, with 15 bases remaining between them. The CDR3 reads CASSQGRGADTQYF. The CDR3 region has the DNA TGTGCCAGCAGTCAGGGGAGGGGGGCTGATACGCAGTATTTT.

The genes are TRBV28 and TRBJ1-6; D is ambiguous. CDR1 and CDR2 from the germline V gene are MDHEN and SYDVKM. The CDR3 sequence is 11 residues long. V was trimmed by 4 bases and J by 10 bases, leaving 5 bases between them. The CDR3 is CASSSRSPLHF. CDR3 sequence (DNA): TGTGCCAGCAGTTCTCGCTCACCCCTCCACTTT.

CDR3 loop: CASSQSQSRNTEAFF. CDR3 DNA: TGCGCCAGCAGCCAATCTCAGTCCCGGAACACTGAAGCTTTCTTT. The rearrangement uses TRBV4-1 and TRBJ1-1, with D uncertain. The V and J ends lost 2 bases and 1 base respectively, with 11 bases between them. The CDR3 runs to 15 residues. The germline gives CDR1 MGHRA, CDR2 YSYEKL.

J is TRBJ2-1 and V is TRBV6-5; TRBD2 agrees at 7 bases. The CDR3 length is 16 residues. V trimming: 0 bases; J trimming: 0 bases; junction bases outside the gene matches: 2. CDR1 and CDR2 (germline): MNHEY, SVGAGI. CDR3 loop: CASSYSGGSSYNEQFF. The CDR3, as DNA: TGTGCCAGCAGTTACTCAGGCGGGAGCTCCTACAATGAGCAGTTCTTC.

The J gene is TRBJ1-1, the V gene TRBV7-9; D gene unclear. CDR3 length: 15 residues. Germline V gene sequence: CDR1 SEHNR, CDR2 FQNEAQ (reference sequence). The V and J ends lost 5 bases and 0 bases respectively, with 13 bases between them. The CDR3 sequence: CASSPRTELNTEAFF. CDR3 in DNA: TGTGCCAGCAGCCCCAGGACGGAATTGAACACTGAAGCTTTCTTT.

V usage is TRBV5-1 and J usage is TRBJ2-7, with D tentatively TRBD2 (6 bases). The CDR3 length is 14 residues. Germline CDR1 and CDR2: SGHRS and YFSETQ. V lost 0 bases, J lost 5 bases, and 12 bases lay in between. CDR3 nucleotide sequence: TGCGCCAGCAGCTTGGGAACGGGAGAGGACGAGCAGTACTTC. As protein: CASSLGTGEDEQYF.

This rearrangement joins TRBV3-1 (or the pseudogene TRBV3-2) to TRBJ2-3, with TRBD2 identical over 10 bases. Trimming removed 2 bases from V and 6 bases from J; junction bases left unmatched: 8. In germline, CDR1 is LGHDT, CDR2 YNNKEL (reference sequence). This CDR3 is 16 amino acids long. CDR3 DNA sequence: TGTGCCAGCAGCCAAAGCACTAGCGGGGCCCCGGATACGCAGTATTTT. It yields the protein CASSQSTSGAPDTQYF.

In nucleotides, the CDR3 is TGTGCCAGCAGGGAAGGGTGGGAAAACATTCAGTACTTC. Its translation: CASREGWENIQYF. The chain combines TRBV11-3 with TRBJ2-4; D gene uncertain. Per germline, CDR1 SGHNT and CDR2 YENEEA. The V and J ends lost 6 bases and 5 bases respectively, with 11 bases between them. This CDR3 region has 13 residues.

This chain's CDR3 is CASSRTGDNSPLHF. Here the CDR3 DNA reads TGCGCCAGCAGCAGGACAGGGGATAATTCACCCCTCCACTTT. The chain uses TRBV5-1 and TRBJ1-6, with 9 bases that match TRBD1. CDR1 is SGHRS, CDR2 YFSETQ, per germline. CDR3 length equals 14 residues. V was clipped by 4 bases and J by 5 bases; unmatched bases: 1.

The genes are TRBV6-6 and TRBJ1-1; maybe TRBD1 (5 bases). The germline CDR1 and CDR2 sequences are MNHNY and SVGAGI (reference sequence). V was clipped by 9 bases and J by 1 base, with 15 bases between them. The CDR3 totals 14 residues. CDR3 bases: TGTGCCAGTGGGGAGGGGCTGAAGAACACTGAAGCTTTCTTT. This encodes CASGEGLKNTEAFF.

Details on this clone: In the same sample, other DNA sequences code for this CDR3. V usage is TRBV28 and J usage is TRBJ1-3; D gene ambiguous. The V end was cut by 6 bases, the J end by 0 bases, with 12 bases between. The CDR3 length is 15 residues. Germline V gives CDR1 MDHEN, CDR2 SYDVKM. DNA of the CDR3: TGTGCCAGCAGCCCACCCGGGAGCTCTGGAAACACCATATATTTT. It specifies CASSPPGSSGNTIYF.

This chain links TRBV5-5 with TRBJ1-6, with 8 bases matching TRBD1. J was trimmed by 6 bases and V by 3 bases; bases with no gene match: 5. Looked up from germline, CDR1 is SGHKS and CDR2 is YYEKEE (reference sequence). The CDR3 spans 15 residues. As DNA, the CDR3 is TGTGCCAGCAGCTCAGGACAGGGACCTAATTCACCCCTCCACTTT. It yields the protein CASSSGQGPNSPLHF.

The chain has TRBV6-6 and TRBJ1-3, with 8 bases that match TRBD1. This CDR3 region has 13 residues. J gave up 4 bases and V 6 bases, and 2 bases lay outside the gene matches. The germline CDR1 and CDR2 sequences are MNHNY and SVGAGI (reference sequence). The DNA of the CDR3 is TGTGCCAGCAGGAGGACAGGGGGAAACACCATATATTTT. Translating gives CASRRTGGNTIYF.

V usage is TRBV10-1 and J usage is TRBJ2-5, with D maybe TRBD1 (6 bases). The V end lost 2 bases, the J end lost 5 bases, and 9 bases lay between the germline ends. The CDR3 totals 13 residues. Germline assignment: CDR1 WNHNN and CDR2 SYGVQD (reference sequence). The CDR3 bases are TGCGCCAGCAGTGAGGGACAGAAGGAGACCCAGTACTTC. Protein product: CASSEGQKETQYF.

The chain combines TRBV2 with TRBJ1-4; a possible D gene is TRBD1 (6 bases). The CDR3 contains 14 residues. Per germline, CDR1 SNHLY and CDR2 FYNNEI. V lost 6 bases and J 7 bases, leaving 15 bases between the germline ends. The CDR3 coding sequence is TGTGCCAGCAGGAGCCGGGTGACAGGTGAAAAACTGTTTTTT. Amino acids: CASRSRVTGEKLFF.

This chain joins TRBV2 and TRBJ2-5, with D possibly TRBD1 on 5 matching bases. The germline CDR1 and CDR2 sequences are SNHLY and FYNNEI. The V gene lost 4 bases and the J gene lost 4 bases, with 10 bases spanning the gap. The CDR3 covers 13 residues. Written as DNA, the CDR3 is TGTGCCAGCAGTGCCGTTAGGGGAGAGACCCAGTACTTC. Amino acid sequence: CASSAVRGETQYF.

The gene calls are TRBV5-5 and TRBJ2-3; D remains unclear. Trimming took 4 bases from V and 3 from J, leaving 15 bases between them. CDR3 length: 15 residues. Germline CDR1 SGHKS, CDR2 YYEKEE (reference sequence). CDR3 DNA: TGTGCCAGCAGCAACGGTCCACTCGGTACAGATACGCAGTATTTT. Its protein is CASSNGPLGTDTQYF.

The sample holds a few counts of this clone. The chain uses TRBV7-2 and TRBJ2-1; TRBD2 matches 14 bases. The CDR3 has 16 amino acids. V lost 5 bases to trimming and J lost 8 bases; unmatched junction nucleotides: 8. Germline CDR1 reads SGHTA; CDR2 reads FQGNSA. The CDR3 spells CASSTRLAGGSDEQFF. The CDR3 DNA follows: TGTGCCAGCAGCACCAGACTAGCGGGAGGGTCCGATGAGCAGTTCTTC. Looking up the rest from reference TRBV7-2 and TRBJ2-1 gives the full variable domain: GAGVSQSPSNKVTEKGKDVELRCDPISGHTALYWYRQSLGQGLEFLIYFQGNSAPDKSGLPSDRFSAERTGGSVSTLTIQRTQQEDSAVYLCASSTRLAGGSDEQFFGPGTRLTVL.

DNA for the CDR3: TGTGCCACCAGCGGGGGCTTTGGCACTGAAGCTTTCTTT. Protein: CATSGGFGTEAFF. The V gene is TRBV24-1, the J gene TRBJ1-1; possibly TRBD1 for D (6 bases). CDR3 size: 13 residues. The V end lost 7 bases, the J end lost 4 bases, and 12 bases lay between the germline ends. Looked up from germline, CDR1 is KGHDR and CDR2 is SFDVKD.

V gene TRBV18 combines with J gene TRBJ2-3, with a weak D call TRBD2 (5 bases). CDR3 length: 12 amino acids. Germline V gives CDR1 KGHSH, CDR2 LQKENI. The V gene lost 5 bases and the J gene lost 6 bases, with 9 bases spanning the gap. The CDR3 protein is CASSDEGDTQYF. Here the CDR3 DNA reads TGTGCCAGCTCAGACGAGGGTGATACGCAGTATTTT.

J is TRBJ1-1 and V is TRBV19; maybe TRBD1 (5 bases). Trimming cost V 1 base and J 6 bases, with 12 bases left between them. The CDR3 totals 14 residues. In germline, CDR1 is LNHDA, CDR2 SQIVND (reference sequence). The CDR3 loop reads CASSIGAGLSEAFF. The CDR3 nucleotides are TGTGCCAGTAGTATAGGTGCGGGACTCTCTGAAGCTTTCTTT.

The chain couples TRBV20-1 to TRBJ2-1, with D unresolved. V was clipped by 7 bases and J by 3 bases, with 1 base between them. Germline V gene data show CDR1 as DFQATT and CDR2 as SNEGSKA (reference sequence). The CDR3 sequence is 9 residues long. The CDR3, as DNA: TGCAGTGTCTACAATGAGCAGTTCTTC. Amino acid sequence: CSVYNEQFF.

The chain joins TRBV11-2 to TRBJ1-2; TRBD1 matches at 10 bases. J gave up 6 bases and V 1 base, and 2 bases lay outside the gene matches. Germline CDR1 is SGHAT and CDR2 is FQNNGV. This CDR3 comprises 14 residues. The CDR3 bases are TGTGCCAGCAGCTTAGTAGGGACAGGGGATGGCTACACCTTC. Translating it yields CASSLVGTGDGYTF.

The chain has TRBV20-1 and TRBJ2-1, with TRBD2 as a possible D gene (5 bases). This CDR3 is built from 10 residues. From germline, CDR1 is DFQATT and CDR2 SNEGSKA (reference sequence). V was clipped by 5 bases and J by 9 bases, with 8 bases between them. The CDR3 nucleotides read TGCAGTGCTGCCGCGGGTGAGCAGTTCTTC. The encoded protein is CSAAAGEQFF.